Listed below are T cell receptor beta chains from one sample, sequenced in a study of cytomegalovirus exposure and HLA in healthy donors. Data came from immunoSEQ multiplex PCR; TCRdb stores just in-frame clones and leaves some out. The table has under 100,000 clones, approximately 79% seen once; the top ten hold around 2.5%. The sample taken for sequencing was PBMCs. These receptors originate from a man in his thirties or forties in good health and CMV-seronegative. Both conserved end residues are part of each CDR3. A D gene is named only where the DNA matches it firmly. The size entry is marked missing in some rows and otherwise reads once, few, many or a size class.

TRBV29-1	TRBJ2-5	-	11	-	TGCAGCCCGAGGGTGGGAGTGACCCAGTACTTC	CSPRVGVTQYF
TRBV10-3	TRBJ2-7	-	13	TRBD2	TGTGCCACCCTAGCGGGGGGGAACTACGAGCAGTACTTC	CATLAGGNYEQYF
TRBV4-3	TRBJ1-5	-	15	-	TGCGCCAGCAGCCCGGAGTTGGGTAGCAATCAGCCCCAGCATTTT	CASSPELGSNQPQHF
TRBV6-1	TRBJ1-4	-	15	-	TGTGCCAGCAGTGACAGGGGAGCCTTTAATGAAAAACTGTTTTTT	CASSDRGAFNEKLFF
TRBV28	TRBJ1-2	-	14	-	TGTGCCAGCAGTTTACCGACAAACAACTATGGCTACACCTTC	CASSLPTNNYGYTF
TRBV27	TRBJ1-6	-	15	-	TGTGCCAGCAGTTTAGGGGGCGTCTATAATTCACCCCTCCACTTT	CASSLGGVYNSPLHF
TRBV2	TRBJ2-5	-	14	-	TGTGCCAGCAGTGTATCTGCGGGGCAAGAGACCCAGTACTTC	CASSVSAGQETQYF
TRBV12-5	TRBJ1-2	-	13	TRBD1	TGTGCTAGTGGGAGGGACAGGGGGTATGGCTACACCTTC	CASGRDRGYGYTF
TRBV7-9	TRBJ1-3	few	14	-	TGTGCCAGCAACCGGGGGAGCTCTGGAAACACCATATATTTT	CASNRGSSGNTIYF
TRBV5-8	TRBJ1-1	once	15	TRBD1	TGTGCCAGCAGCTTGGGACAGGGGATGAACACTGAAGCTTTCTTT	CASSLGQGMNTEAFF
TRBV9	TRBJ2-5	-	14	TRBD2	TGTGCCAGCAGCGCTAGCGGGAGGCAAGAGACCCAGTACTTC	CASSASGRQETQYF
TRBV5-6	TRBJ2-6	few	17	TRBD2	TGTGCCAGCAGTCCTAGCGGGGGTCCCCTTGGGGCCAACGTCCTGACTTTC	CASSPSGGPLGANVLTF
TRBV27	TRBJ1-1	-	15	TRBD1	TGTGCCAGCAGCCTTAGAACAGGGGGCTACGCTGAAGCTTTCTTT	CASSLRTGGYAEAFF
TRBV2	TRBJ2-1	-	15	-	TGTGCCAGCAGTGAACGGACAGTCCTCGCCAATGAGCAGTTCTTC	CASSERTVLANEQFF
TRBV7-2	TRBJ2-5	-	15	TRBD2	TGTGCCAGCAGCTTAGAAGCGAGTATTTGGGGGGGCCAGTACTTC	CASSLEASIWGGQYF
TRBV29-1	TRBJ2-7	-	14	-	TGCAGCGTTGAAGGAACAGGGTTAACGGGCGAGCAGTACTTC	CSVEGTGLTGEQYF
TRBV27	TRBJ1-1	-	12	-	TGTGCCAGCAGTTCCCCAGGGGAGCGAGCTTTCTTT	CASSSPGERAFF
TRBV6-1	TRBJ1-2	few	14	-	TGTGCCAGTACGGGGGGGCAGTCGATCTATGGCTACACCTTC	CASTGGQSIYGYTF
TRBV6-6	TRBJ1-2	-	13	-	TGTGCCAGCACCCCCCCGGGGGGCTATGGCTACACCTTC	CASTPPGGYGYTF
TRBV18	TRBJ1-5	-	14	-	TGTGCCAGCTCGTCCGTGGAGGGAGGTCAGCCCCAGCATTTT	CASSSVEGGQPQHF
TRBV14	TRBJ2-3	-	18	TRBD2	TGTGCCAGCAGCCAACCTAGCGGGGGCCTCGCGCCGGCAGATACGCAGTATTTT	CASSQPSGGLAPADTQYF
TRBV6-6	TRBJ1-4	-	16	TRBD1	TGTGCCAGCAGTTACAACCGGGACAGCCCGAATGAAAAACTGTTTTTT	CASSYNRDSPNEKLFF
TRBV14	TRBJ1-2	-	13	-	TGTGCCAGCAGTCACTCAGGGAACTATGGCTACACCTTC	CASSHSGNYGYTF
TRBV4-3	TRBJ1-2	-	15	-	TGCGCCAGCAGCCAAGATCTCCGGGGGGGCCGAGGGAACACCTTC	CASSQDLRGGRGNTF
TRBV5-6	TRBJ2-7	-	13	TRBD1	TGTGCCAGCAGCCCAGGGGGAAACTACGAGCAGTACTTC	CASSPGGNYEQYF
TRBV14	TRBJ1-4	-	12	-	TGTGCCAGCAGCCAATTGAGTGGAAAACTGTTTTTT	CASSQLSGKLFF
TRBV9	TRBJ2-1	-	18	TRBD1	TGTGCCAGCAGCGACCCGGGTGAATTGGGGACAGGGATTTCGGAGCAGTTCTTC	CASSDPGELGTGISEQFF
TRBV19	TRBJ1-6	-	16	-	TGTGCCAGTAGTGCCAGGAGGAGCTCCTATAATTCACCCCTCCACTTT	CASSARRSSYNSPLHF
TRBV6-1	TRBJ1-1	-	14	-	TGTGCCAGCACCAGGGCAGGTGTGGGGAATGAAGCTTTCTTT	CASTRAGVGNEAFF
TRBV27	TRBJ2-1	-	13	-	TGTGCCAGCAGTTTACGGCAACCAGACAAACAGTTCTTC	CASSLRQPDKQFF
TRBV7-2	TRBJ1-2	few	14	-	TGTGCCAGCACCCAGAGCAGGCAGGGAAATGGCTACACCTTC	CASTQSRQGNGYTF
TRBV28	TRBJ1-2	-	13	-	TGTGCCAGCAGCCCCGGGAATAACTATGGCTACACCTTC	CASSPGNNYGYTF
TRBV7-2	TRBJ1-5	-	14	-	TGTGCCAGCAGCTTAGGACTCGAGAATCAGCCCCAGCATTTT	CASSLGLENQPQHF
TRBV6-5	TRBJ1-1	few	13	-	TGTGCCAGCAGTTTCGACTTGAACACTGAAGCTTTCTTT	CASSFDLNTEAFF
TRBV7-9	TRBJ1-1	-	12	-	TGTGCCAGCAGCTTCCAACCATGGCTGGCTTTCTTT	CASSFQPWLAFF
TRBV7-2	TRBJ2-1	once	13	-	TGTGCCAGCAGCTTAGGAATCAGGGGTGAGCAGTTCTTC	CASSLGIRGEQFF
TRBV28	TRBJ1-4	-	13	TRBD1	TGTGCCAGCAGTTTACGGGACAGCAAAATACTGTTTTTT	CASSLRDSKILFF
TRBV13	TRBJ1-1	once	17	TRBD1	TGTGCCAGCAGCTTTAATGACAGGGGCTGGATGAACACTGAAGCTTTCTTT	CASSFNDRGWMNTEAFF
TRBV30	TRBJ2-1	-	14	-	TGTGCCTGGAAGGTACGGGGAATTGGGAATGAGCAGTTCTTC	CAWKVRGIGNEQFF
TRBV18	TRBJ2-7	-	14	-	TGTGCCAGCTCACCAGGTAGTTCAAGGGGCGAGCAGTACTTC	CASSPGSSRGEQYF
TRBV19	TRBJ2-5	few	17	TRBD2	TGTGCCAGTAGTATGGGCACGGGACTAGCGGGAGGGGAGACCCAGTACTTC	CASSMGTGLAGGETQYF
TRBV27	TRBJ1-1	-	14	-	TGTGCCAGCAGCCGAACCAGGGCGAACACTGAAGCTTTCTTT	CASSRTRANTEAFF
TRBV6-5	TRBJ1-6	few	16	-	TGTGCCAGCAGTTTACTCGTCCAGGGTTACAATTCACCCCTCCACTTT	CASSLLVQGYNSPLHF
TRBV27	TRBJ2-7	few	16	TRBD1	TGTGCCAGCAGTTCATACGACAGGGCGAGCTCCTACGAGCAGTACTTC	CASSSYDRASSYEQYF
TRBV5-1	TRBJ1-1	few	13	-	TGCGCCAGCAGTTCGACAGGGAACACTGAAGCTTTCTTT	CASSSTGNTEAFF
TRBV5-4	TRBJ2-2	-	14	-	TGTGCCAGCAGCTGGACAGCCGGGACCGGGGAGCTGTTTTTT	CASSWTAGTGELFF
TRBV9	TRBJ1-1	-	11	-	TGTGCCAGCAGCCCCAGACAGGAAGCTTTCTTT	CASSPRQEAFF
TRBV4-1	TRBJ2-3	-	14	-	TGCGCCAGCAGCCCATTTTTTAGCACAGATACGCAGTATTTT	CASSPFFSTDTQYF
TRBV25-1	TRBJ1-3	-	12	-	TGTGCCAGCAGTGAATCTAGTTACACCATATATTTT	CASSESSYTIYF
TRBV5-4	TRBJ2-1	-	14	TRBD2	TGTGCCAGCAGCCAGCGGGATACCTACAATGAGCAGTTCTTC	CASSQRDTYNEQFF
TRBV30	TRBJ2-3	-	15	-	TGTGCCTGGACGCTGGGACTCTCCGTTTCAGATACGCAGTATTTT	CAWTLGLSVSDTQYF